The clone carrying this TCR beta chain has just a few counts. Its cognate antigen is unknown. Via MiXCR, TCRdb re-called the 5' RACE reads, giving one row per CDR3 protein. The table shows roughly 150,000 distinct CDR3 sequences, with 14% occurring only once. This sample was included in a study of T-cell memory formation after mild COVID-19. General study results and limits: The study found balanced CD4/CD8 in clones contracting day 15 to 85 and a CD4+ lean in later expanders.

The material sequenced was PBMCs or a T cell subset sorted from them (not recorded which). The receptor comes from an adult woman who had mild COVID-19 (a few samples of this study predate the infection). Cell type and time point are not known.

The CDR3 DNA sequence: TGCGCCAGCAGCTCTAGCCAGACCCGGGGCTATGGCTACACCTTC. As protein: CASSSSQTRGYGYTF. The chain couples TRBV5-1 to TRBJ1-2, with D hard to call. The CDR3 loop spans 15 amino acids. The V end lost 3 bases, the J end lost 4 bases, and 16 bases lay between the germline ends. CDR1 and CDR2 (germline): SGHRS, YFSETQ.